This TCR beta chain was recovered during a study of T cell responses to AZD1222 COVID-19 vaccine. CDR3 length: 13 amino acids. The V and J ends lost 3 bases and 2 bases respectively, with 7 bases between them. The germline CDR1 and CDR2 sequences are SNHLY and FYNNEI. Remarks on this clone: The antigen is not known.

Study-level results: Donors were largely white British and mainly female; clonal diversity was possibly underestimated. Seropositive status at baseline applied to only 5 to 7 AZD1222 recipients. Dominant at 160-218 and 743-854, vaccine-associated CD4 TCRs also spanned spike.

TCRdb keeps only in-frame clones here, not all; method: immunoSEQ multiplex PCR. The data hold fewer than 100,000 clones, with approximately 85% observed a single time. The source material was peripheral blood, sampled on day 0 of AZD1222 vaccination. The rearrangement uses TRBV2 and TRBJ1-1, with D uncertain. This sequence was found in an adult in good health. CDR3 nucleotide sequence: TGTGCCAGCAGTGAGTTGGGTAACACTGAAGCTTTCTTT. It is translated as CASSELGNTEAFF.